A single T cell receptor beta chain is shown here with its context. Antigen specificity is unknown. Germline V gene lookup returns CDR1 SGHNT and CDR2 YYREEE (reference sequence). CDR3 length: 16 amino acids. Germline trimming cut 1 base from V and 7 bases from J; bases unmatched to any gene: 8. This specimen belongs to a study of cytomegalovirus exposure and HLA in healthy donors. Whole-study context: The roughly 130 validation repertoires used the same platform as the roughly 700 first-cohort repertoires (as reported by a later analysis).

Study-wide points: A classifier reportedly called cytomegalovirus status with high sensitivity and specificity. Researchers catalogued 150 or so TCR beta chains as cytomegalovirus-associated.

Here immunoSEQ multiplex PCR was the method, and the copy in TCRdb shows in-frame clones only, minus some. The data show about 140,000 clones, approximately 82% seen once. Sequenced input: PBMCs. The chain carries TRBV5-4 and TRBJ2-2; 9 bases match TRBD2. The TCR comes from a man younger than 45 in good health and CMV-seropositive. In DNA, the CDR3 is TGTGCCAGCAGCTTGTATGGCGGGAGGGCCATCGGGGAGCTGTTTTTT. This codes for CASSLYGGRAIGELFF.